This TCR beta chain comes out of a study of T cells in Graves' hyperthyroidism and ophthalmopathy. A note on this clonotype: The target antigen is unknown.

There were TCR beta CDR3 regions amplified from RNA transcripts. Using the HTBI primer set, a first-round RT-PCR was run on the TCR CDR3. Each CDR3 protein is one row after TCRdb ran MiXCR on the multiplex PCR reads. This repertoire shows around 300,000 distinct CDR3 sequences, roughly an eighth found once; its top ten account for roughly 7.9%. Study-wide results and limits: A model of 13 V-J pairs discriminated ophthalmopathy from stable hyperthyroidism. Progression to ophthalmopathy was predicted a median of 6.5 months early.

The V end lost 3 bases, the J end lost 2 bases, and 6 bases lay between the germline ends. Germline lookup yields CDR1 ENHRY and CDR2 SYGVKD. CDR3 length: 13 amino acids. The sample taken for sequencing was blood. The J gene is TRBJ2-3, the V gene TRBV10-3; no reliable D call. The receptor's source is a woman in her 40s with Graves' hyperthyroidism. The CDR3 DNA sequence: TGTGCCATCAGTGACCAGGCCACAGATACGCAGTATTTT. Translating it yields CAISDQATDTQYF.